This entry lists 28 T cell receptor beta chains sequenced from one sample in a study of blood T cell repertoires in COVID-19. Profiling relied on immunoSEQ multiplex PCR, and the TCRdb table lists in-frame clones only, not all of them. The sample lists nearly 350,000 clones; about 90% were seen once. Sequencing was carried out using PBMCs or T cells enriched from blood (not recorded which). These TCRs come from a woman in her 30s who had recovered from COVID-19.

The rearrangement joins TRBV28 to TRBJ2-5, with TRBD2 matching 9 bases. With V trimmed by 8 bases and J by 6 bases, 10 bases remained unmatched. The CDR3 length is 14 residues. Germline V CDR1 and CDR2: MDHEN, SYDVKM. CDR3: CASERGGGAKTQYF. CDR3 nucleotides: TGTGCCAGCGAACGGGGCGGGGGGGCGAAGACCCAGTACTTC.

J is TRBJ1-3 and V is TRBV11-2, with a tentative D call TRBD1 (6 bases). This CDR3 region has 14 residues. V lost 5 bases to trimming and J lost 3 bases, with 11 bases between them. CDR1 and CDR2 (germline): SGHAT, FQNNGV. The chain's CDR3 is CASSPQGSGNTIYF. The CDR3 DNA is TGTGCCAGCAGCCCACAGGGCAGTGGAAACACCATATATTTT.

This clone came up a few times. This chain connects TRBV2 to TRBJ1-5, with D tentatively TRBD1 (5 bases). The V and J ends lost 4 bases and 7 bases respectively, with 20 bases between them. There are 16 residues in the CDR3. Germline lookup yields CDR1 SNHLY and CDR2 FYNNEI. The CDR3 region has the DNA TGTGCCAGCAGTGGAGCGGTGGCGCAGGGAGGCCAGCCCCAGCATTTT. Encoded protein: CASSGAVAQGGQPQHF.

This chain links TRBV5-1 with TRBJ1-5; 8 bases agree with TRBD1. V shed 0 bases, J shed 7 bases, and the junction held 6 bases outside the gene matches. This CDR3 has 15 residues. Germline V gene sequence: CDR1 SGHRS, CDR2 YFSETQ. DNA of the CDR3: TGCGCCAGCAGCTTGGCAGGGGGCGCGGGACAGCCCCAGCATTTT. Translated, it gives CASSLAGGAGQPQHF.

A few counts support this clone. The chain joins TRBV5-6 to TRBJ2-7, with D uncertain. V was trimmed by 1 base and J by 5 bases, leaving 13 bases between them. Per germline, CDR1 SGHDT and CDR2 YYEEEE. This CDR3 has 14 amino acids. This CDR3 reads CASSLWWRVHEQYF. The DNA for the CDR3 is TGTGCCAGCAGCTTGTGGTGGAGAGTGCACGAGCAGTACTTC. The full variable domain, in which reference TRBV5-6 and TRBJ2-7 provide the parts outside the CDR3, is DAGVTQSPTHLIKTRGQQVTLRCSPKSGHDTVSWYQQALGQGPQFIFQYYEEEERQRGNFPDRFSGHQFPNYSSELNVNALLLGDSALYLCASSLWWRVHEQYFGPGTRLTVT.

V is TRBV6-4 and J is TRBJ1-1, with a weak D call TRBD1 (6 bases). This CDR3 contains 14 residues. Between the trimmed V and J ends, which lost 3 bases and 6 bases, there was a span of 14 bases. The V gene's germline CDR1 is MRHNA and CDR2 SNTAGT. In nucleotides, the CDR3 is TGTGCCAGCAGTGAGGGCAGGGGCGGATCTGAAGCTTTCTTT. It yields the protein CASSEGRGGSEAFF.

This chain connects TRBV4-3 to TRBJ1-1, with no clear D. This CDR3 comprises 14 residues. Germline assignment: CDR1 LGHNA and CDR2 YSLEER. Trimming pared 1 base from V and 1 base from J, leaving 7 bases between. The CDR3: CASSQGRTNTEAFF. The CDR3 nucleotides read TGCGCCAGCAGCCAAGGGAGAACGAACACTGAAGCTTTCTTT.

The V and J genes are TRBV2 and TRBJ1-3, with a tentative D call TRBD1 (5 bases). The CDR3 totals 16 residues. V was clipped by 6 bases and J by 2 bases, with 17 bases between them. The germline V gene has CDR1 SNHLY and CDR2 FYNNEI. The CDR3 DNA sequence: TGTGCCAGCAGACGAGGAGGGGCCCTGACTGGAAACACCATATATTTT. Its translation is CASRRGGALTGNTIYF.

The chain links TRBV6-5 to TRBJ2-1, with 9 nucleotides matching TRBD1. Germline CDR1 reads MNHEY; CDR2 reads SVGAGI. Losses at the gene ends were 6 bases for V and 4 bases for J; bases not matched to a gene: 4. The CDR3 has 14 residues. In DNA form, the CDR3 reads TGTGCCAGCAGAACAGGGGGCAGATACAATGAGCAGTTCTTC. The encoded protein is CASRTGGRYNEQFF.

The rearrangement joins TRBV6-5 to TRBJ2-7, with D possibly being TRBD1 (5 bases). Germline assignment: CDR1 MNHEY and CDR2 SVGAGI. The CDR3 is 12 amino acids. The V gene lost 11 bases and the J gene lost 0 bases, with 11 bases spanning the gap. The CDR3, as DNA: TGTGCCGGGAAGGGGTCCTCCTACGAGCAGTACTTC. Amino acid sequence: CAGKGSSYEQYF.

The V and J genes are TRBV2 and TRBJ2-1, with D possibly matching TRBD1 (6 bases). The CDR3 covers 13 residues. Germline V CDR1 and CDR2: SNHLY, FYNNEI. V was shortened by 7 bases and J by 3 bases, with 10 bases between the two germline ends. The CDR3 DNA is TGTGCCAGCAATACAGGGATCTACAATGAGCAGTTCTTC. It translates to CASNTGIYNEQFF.

This clone was seen a single time. The chain is built from TRBV29-1 and TRBJ1-2, with no clear D. V gave up 6 bases and J gave up 5 bases, with 16 bases separating them. CDR1 is SQVTM, CDR2 ANQGSEA, per germline. This CDR3 region has 13 residues. CDR3: CSVPARQSYGYTF. The CDR3 region has the DNA TGCAGCGTACCCGCACGACAATCGTATGGCTACACCTTC.

CDR3 region: CASSLEGREETQYF. The CDR3, as DNA: TGTGCCAGCAGCTTAGAGGGCAGGGAAGAGACCCAGTACTTC. This chain joins TRBV7-2 and TRBJ2-5, with D possibly TRBD1 on 5 matching bases. Looked up from germline, CDR1 is SGHTA and CDR2 is FQGNSA. Trimming removed 1 base from V and 3 bases from J, with 9 bases in between. The CDR3 runs to 14 residues. The full variable domain, rest sourced from reference TRBV7-2 and TRBJ2-5, is GAGVSQSPSNKVTEKGKDVELRCDPISGHTALYWYRQSLGQGLEFLIYFQGNSAPDKSGLPSDRFSAERTGGSVSTLTIQRTQQEDSAVYLCASSLEGREETQYFGPGTRLLVL.

This chain connects TRBV9 to TRBJ2-2; D perhaps matches TRBD1 (6 bases). V lost 0 bases, J lost 5 bases, and 11 bases lay in between. The CDR3 sequence is 15 residues long. The germline CDR1 and CDR2 sequences are SGDLS and YYNGEE. The CDR3 sequence: CASSVGGQGTGELFF. In nucleotides, the CDR3 is TGTGCCAGCAGCGTAGGGGGGCAAGGGACCGGGGAGCTGTTTTTT.

This clone has just one count. The rearrangement links TRBV18 to TRBJ2-7; D gene unclear. V lost 2 bases and J 2 bases, leaving 7 bases between the germline ends. CDR1 KGHSH and CDR2 LQKENI come from the germline V gene. The CDR3 covers 13 residues. The CDR3 DNA is TGTGCCAGCTCACCAATTCCTACCTACGAGCAGTACTTC. This sequence encodes CASSPIPTYEQYF.

The gene calls are TRBV5-1 and TRBJ1-2, with a possible D match to TRBD1 (6 bases). Trimming cost V 4 bases and J 6 bases, with 22 bases left between them. This CDR3 spans 16 amino acids. Germline values: CDR1 SGHRS, CDR2 YFSETQ. This CDR3 reads CASSASPDPGVDGYTF. In nucleotides, the CDR3 is TGCGCCAGCAGCGCCTCACCGGATCCAGGGGTGGATGGCTACACCTTC.

This chain connects TRBV4-3 to TRBJ1-4; TRBD1 agrees at 7 bases. The CDR3 runs to 15 residues. Looked up from germline, CDR1 is LGHNA and CDR2 is YSLEER. Unmatched junction bases numbered 5, after V lost 4 bases and J lost 3 bases. CDR3 sequence: CASSLAGTANEKLFF. DNA of the CDR3: TGCGCCAGCAGCCTCGCCGGGACAGCTAATGAAAAACTGTTTTTT.

This chain joins TRBV7-2 and TRBJ1-3; no clear D. The CDR3 is 15 amino acids. The V end was cut by 5 bases, the J end by 1 base, with 12 bases between. Germline CDR1 reads SGHTA; CDR2 reads FQGNSA. The CDR3 bases are TGTGCCAGCAGCAGCAGTGCGGTATCTGGAAACACCATATATTTT. Translated: CASSSSAVSGNTIYF.

The chain employs TRBV5-5 and TRBJ1-5; D gene uncertain. CDR1 and CDR2 (germline): SGHKS, YYEKEE (reference sequence). The CDR3 has 13 amino acids. The V end was cut by 4 bases, the J end by 4 bases, with 9 bases between. The CDR3 loop is CASSLRGNQPQHF. The CDR3 DNA follows: TGTGCCAGCAGCCTCAGAGGAAATCAGCCCCAGCATTTT.

This chain links TRBV15 with TRBJ2-2, with a weak D call TRBD1 (5 bases). Trimming pared 4 bases from V and 2 bases from J, leaving 8 bases between. The length of the CDR3 is 14 residues. Germline V gene data show CDR1 as LNHNV and CDR2 as YYDKDF (reference sequence). The CDR3 region is CATSKTANTGELFF. The CDR3 DNA follows: TGTGCCACCAGCAAGACAGCAAACACCGGGGAGCTGTTTTTT.

CDR3 sequence: CASSGLAGGPPDTQYF. CDR3 nucleotide sequence: TGTGCCAGCTCGGGACTAGCGGGGGGCCCACCAGATACGCAGTATTTT. The genes are TRBV2 and TRBJ2-3, with 15 bases fitting TRBD2. This CDR3 is built from 16 residues. The ends lost 8 bases at V and 4 bases at J; junction bases unmatched: 7. Germline CDR1 and CDR2: SNHLY and FYNNEI. The variable domain in full, completed from reference TRBV2 and TRBJ2-3, reads EPEVTQTPSHQVTQMGQEVILRCVPISNHLYFYWYRQILGQKVEFLVSFYNNEISEKSEIFDDQFSVERPDGSNFTLKIRSTKLEDSAMYFCASSGLAGGPPDTQYFGPGTRLTVL.

V and J are TRBV2 and TRBJ1-1; no definite D call. In germline, CDR1 is SNHLY, CDR2 FYNNEI. Deletions cut 5 bases from V and 1 base from J, with 5 bases between. The CDR3 length is 12 residues. The CDR3 DNA sequence: TGTGCCAGCAGTACCAGGAACACTGAAGCTTTCTTT. Its translation: CASSTRNTEAFF.

The V and J genes are TRBV19 and TRBJ1-5; D gene uncertain. The CDR3 extends over 12 amino acids. Deletions cut 1 base from V and 15 bases from J, with 13 bases between. Germline lookup yields CDR1 LNHDA and CDR2 SQIVND (reference sequence). The CDR3 DNA is TGTGCCAGTAGTATAGCGGGCGGGGTCCGGCATTTT. Protein: CASSIAGGVRHF.

The chain couples TRBV27 to TRBJ1-1, with a possible D match to TRBD1 (5 bases). The CDR3 loop spans 15 amino acids. Trimming removed 6 bases from V and 0 bases from J, with 14 bases in between. Germline CDR1 reads MNHEY; CDR2 reads SMNVEV (reference sequence). The CDR3: CASRPWGGMNTEAFF. The DNA for the CDR3 is TGTGCCAGCAGGCCTTGGGGGGGAATGAACACTGAAGCTTTCTTT.

This clone was seen just once. The chain couples TRBV5-1 to TRBJ2-7; 7 bases are a match to TRBD1. The junction had 3 bases not matched to a gene; V was cut back by 0 bases and J by 0 bases. Germline CDR1 and CDR2: SGHRS and YFSETQ. This CDR3 contains 15 residues. CDR3 nucleotides: TGCGCCAGCAGCTTGGCCGGACAGGCCTCCTACGAGCAGTACTTC. It specifies CASSLAGQASYEQYF.

In DNA, the CDR3 is TGTGCCAGCAGCTTCAAAACAGGGGGCTCTGGCTACACCTTC. It is translated as CASSFKTGGSGYTF. The chain combines TRBV7-8 with TRBJ1-2, with 9 nucleotides matching TRBD1. This CDR3 has 14 amino acids. Germline V gene data show CDR1 as SGHVS and CDR2 as FQNEAQ. V was pared by 3 bases and J by 7 bases, with 6 bases of the junction left unmatched.

V is TRBV6-1 and J is TRBJ1-6; D may be TRBD1 (6 bases). CDR1 and CDR2 from the germline V gene are MNHNS and SASEGT. The CDR3 totals 14 residues. Trimming removed 2 bases at V and 7 bases at J, with 9 bases between. CDR3 nucleotide sequence: TGTGCCAGCAGTGAACAGGGGTGGAATTCACCCCTCCACTTT. Translating it yields CASSEQGWNSPLHF.

This clone has a handful of counts. The chain has TRBV21-1 and TRBJ1-5; the listed D gene, TRBD1, was not tested against the DNA. TRBV21-1 counts as a pseudogene. The CDR3 length is 17 residues. CDR3: CASSKVGDRSSDQPQHF. CDR3 nucleotides: TGTGCCAGCAGCAAAGTGGGGGACAGGTCTTCTGATCAGCCCCAGCATTTT.